The present entry profiles one T cell receptor beta chain with its context. In the authors' methods: Reference gene primer amplification yielded estimated nucleated cell counts. TCRdb keeps only in-frame clones here, not all; method: immunoSEQ multiplex PCR. V and J calls and clone size follow that table, whereas D and trimming were derived from the DNA. The sample gives about 100,000 clones, 70% to 90% of which show up once; 3% is in the top ten. This CDR3 is built from 14 residues. The V gene's germline CDR1 is WSHSY and CDR2 SAAADI. V shed 8 bases and J shed 4 bases, with 16 bases lying between them. This record comes from a study of blood T cell repertoires in COVID-19. About the research overall: Sites across the United States, Italy and Spain contributed samples from acute and convalescent COVID-19.

The rearrangement uses TRBV10-2 and TRBJ2-3; the D gene is possibly TRBD1 (9 bases). The clonotype comes from a man aged 50 to 59 with active or convalescent COVID-19. Sequenced input: peripheral blood. For the CDR3, the DNA is TGCGCCAGCCGGGGGGGACAGGGCGCAGATACGCAGTATTTT. This sequence encodes CASRGGQGADTQYF.